The 31 T cell receptor beta chains in this list originate from one sample, sequenced in a study of beta chain features in type 1 diabetes. TCRB transcripts that were expressed got sequenced, as all of the isolated RNA had been reverse transcribed. Assay used: immunoSEQ multiplex PCR; TCRdb lists only in-frame clones, some missing. The table records about 270,000 clones, 14% of them present only once. Sequenced sample: naive CD4+ T cells from blood. These TCRs come from a woman aged 40 to 50 in good health.

This clone was seen more than once but under ten times. CDR3 nucleotides: TGTGCCAGCAGTCCTCCGAGGGGACAGGGGATTGATTTCTTT. Amino acids: CASSPPRGQGIDFF. This chain links TRBV7-9 with TRBJ1-1; 10 bases align to TRBD1. The CDR3 contains 14 residues. Germline lookup yields CDR1 SEHNR and CDR2 FQNEAQ (reference sequence). The junction had 14 bases not matched to a gene; V was cut back by 6 bases and J by 13 bases.

This chain links TRBV19 with TRBJ1-6; 8 bases align to TRBD1. CDR1 and CDR2 (germline): LNHDA, SQIVND (reference sequence). Trimming removed 9 bases from V and 9 bases from J; junction bases left unmatched: 10. The CDR3 totals 14 residues. This CDR3 reads CASRTGWSGSPLHF. CDR3 coding DNA: TGTGCCAGCCGGACAGGGTGGAGCGGTTCACCCCTCCACTTT.

This clone was counted a few times. The rearrangement links TRBV15 to TRBJ2-1, with D unresolved. V dropped 0 bases and J dropped 9 bases, with 9 bases sitting between them. The CDR3 sequence is 13 residues long. The germline CDR1 and CDR2 sequences are LNHNV and YYDKDF (reference sequence). CDR3 region: CATSRDTWSEQFF. The CDR3 nucleotides are TGTGCCACCAGCAGAGATACGTGGAGTGAGCAGTTCTTC.

The V gene is TRBV5-1, the J gene TRBJ1-3, with no clear D. The CDR3 covers 12 residues. Trimming removed 9 bases at V and 1 base at J, with 8 bases between. Germline loops: CDR1 SGHRS, CDR2 YFSETQ. This chain's CDR3 is CATSLSGNTIYF. The CDR3, as DNA: TGCGCCACCTCCCTTTCTGGAAACACCATATATTTT.

This clone was seen a few times. The chain carries TRBV5-4 and TRBJ2-1; 13 nucleotides align to TRBD2. This CDR3 contains 15 residues. The J segment lost 5 bases and the V segment lost 4 bases, leaving 3 bases of the junction unmatched. The germline V gene encodes CDR1 SGHNT and CDR2 YYREEE (reference sequence). CDR3 nucleotide sequence: TGTGCCAGCAGCATCGGGACTAGCGGGAACAATGAGCAGTTCTTC. Translating gives CASSIGTSGNNEQFF.

This chain uses TRBV5-8 with TRBJ2-4; TRBD2 matches at 7 bases. The germline V gene has CDR1 SGHTS and CDR2 YDEGEE. The CDR3 runs to 17 residues. The ends lost 8 bases at V and 7 bases at J; junction bases unmatched: 21. The CDR3 protein is CASCRDGTVLGGNIQYF. The CDR3 DNA follows: TGTGCCAGTTGCCGGGACGGTACGGTTTTGGGGGGGAACATTCAGTACTTC.

The V gene is TRBV11-2, the J gene TRBJ2-3; 9 bases match TRBD2. Unmatched junction bases numbered 2, after V lost 4 bases and J lost 0 bases. The germline V gene has CDR1 SGHAT and CDR2 FQNNGV. This CDR3 spans 15 amino acids. CDR3 sequence: CASSSAGGSTDTQYF. The CDR3 nucleotides are TGTGCCAGCAGCTCAGCGGGGGGTAGCACAGATACGCAGTATTTT.

The chain employs TRBV19 and TRBJ1-5; 9 bases are shared with TRBD1. The CDR3 extends over 13 amino acids. After removal of 8 bases from V and 4 bases from J, the junction contained 3 bases not matched to a gene. Per germline, CDR1 LNHDA and CDR2 SQIVND (reference sequence). The CDR3 nucleotides are TGTGCCAGTCACAGGGGGCAGAATCAGCCCCAGCATTTT. Its translation: CASHRGQNQPQHF.

This clone came up many times. The chain couples TRBV29-1 to TRBJ1-1; D unclear. This CDR3 has 13 residues. Trimming took off 3 bases at V and 5 bases at J, with 13 bases between the two ends. Germline V lookup: CDR1 SQVTM, CDR2 ANQGSEA. DNA for the CDR3: TGCAGCGTTGACCCTGGTGGGGAGACTGAAGCTTTCTTT. This encodes CSVDPGGETEAFF.

The V call is TRBV7-9, the J call TRBJ1-5, with D possibly TRBD1 on 5 matching bases. From germline, CDR1 is SEHNR and CDR2 FQNEAQ (reference sequence). V was cut by 4 bases and J by 9 bases, with 19 bases left in between. This CDR3 spans 15 amino acids. This CDR3 is CASSSPGDGARPQHF. CDR3 sequence (DNA): TGTGCCAGCAGCTCCCCGGGGGACGGGGCGCGGCCCCAGCATTTT.

This clone was recorded a few times. The chain combines TRBV7-2 with TRBJ1-5, with 9 bases that match TRBD1. The ends lost 2 bases at V and 6 bases at J; junction bases unmatched: 11. Germline assignment: CDR1 SGHTA and CDR2 FQGNSA. This CDR3 region has 17 residues. CDR3 sequence: CASSLSGTGSLIQPQHF. CDR3 bases: TGTGCCAGCAGCTTATCCGGGACAGGGAGCCTGATTCAGCCCCAGCATTTT. The variable domain in full, with the rest retrieved from reference TRBV7-2 and TRBJ1-5, is GAGVSQSPSNKVTEKGKDVELRCDPISGHTALYWYRQSLGQGLEFLIYFQGNSAPDKSGLPSDRFSAERTGGSVSTLTIQRTQQEDSAVYLCASSLSGTGSLIQPQHFGDGTRLSIL.

As for this clone: Other DNA sequences in the sample encode the same CDR3. This chain connects TRBV9 to TRBJ1-6, with unresolved D. CDR1 and CDR2 from the germline V gene are SGDLS and YYNGEE. This CDR3 region has 15 residues. With 0 bases removed from V and 7 bases from J, the gap between germline ends came to 11 bases. The CDR3 DNA sequence: TGTGCCAGCAGCGTAGAGAGTCTGGTCAATTCACCCCTCCACTTT. Residues: CASSVESLVNSPLHF.

This clone was detected a few times. The chain uses TRBV7-8 and TRBJ2-5, with a tentative D call TRBD1 (6 bases). The length of the CDR3 is 14 residues. Germline values: CDR1 SGHVS, CDR2 FQNEAQ. V gave up 3 bases and J gave up 4 bases, with 12 bases separating them. CDR3 sequence reads: CASSFRGNLETQYF. The CDR3 DNA reads as TGTGCCAGCAGCTTTAGGGGGAATCTAGAGACCCAGTACTTC.

This clone was found a few times. The V call is TRBV12-2, the J call TRBJ2-7; TRBD2, the D gene given by the table, was not confirmed from the DNA. TRBV12-2 is designated a pseudogene. CDR3 length equals 14 residues. DNA of the CDR3: TGTGCAAGTCGCTTGCGGGCGGGGAGGTCCGAGCAGTACTTC. Translated, it gives CASRLRAGRSEQYF.

This clone was recorded only once. The chain uses TRBV18 and TRBJ2-3, with D maybe TRBD2 (6 bases). CDR3 length: 16 amino acids. V lost 3 bases and J lost 1, with 14 bases in between. CDR1 KGHSH and CDR2 LQKENI come from the germline V gene. The CDR3 protein is CASSPFTGGGTDTQYF. The CDR3 DNA reads as TGTGCCAGCTCACCTTTCACCGGGGGAGGCACAGATACGCAGTATTTT.

The J gene is TRBJ1-3, the V gene TRBV19, with D hard to call. Germline CDR1 and CDR2: LNHDA and SQIVND (reference sequence). V was clipped by 5 bases and J by 4 bases, with 6 bases between them. This CDR3 is built from 12 residues. CDR3 DNA: TGTGCCAGTAGTCTTCGGGGAAACACCATATATTTT. It codes for CASSLRGNTIYF.

The chain joins TRBV19 to TRBJ1-2; D is unclear. CDR1 is LNHDA, CDR2 SQIVND, per germline (reference sequence). The V end was cut by 3 bases, the J end by 4 bases, with 18 bases between. The CDR3 extends over 16 amino acids. The CDR3 nucleotides read TGTGCCAGTAGTATCCGGGCCGGACTATCAGGCTATGGCTACACCTTC. It specifies CASSIRAGLSGYGYTF.

The CDR3 protein is CASSLDSLAQYF. CDR3 nucleotide sequence: TGTGCCAGCAGCCTGGACTCCCTTGCGCAGTATTTT. J is TRBJ2-3 and V is TRBV7-2, with a tentative D call TRBD2 (5 bases). Looked up from germline, CDR1 is SGHTA and CDR2 is FQGNSA. The CDR3 consists of 12 residues. V lost 5 bases and J 10 bases, leaving 13 bases between the germline ends.

The genes are TRBV10-3 and TRBJ2-1; a weak D match, TRBD2 (6 bases). In germline, CDR1 is ENHRY, CDR2 SYGVKD. The CDR3 covers 13 residues. The V gene lost 6 bases and the J gene lost 7 bases, with 13 bases spanning the gap. The CDR3 spells CAISRDSPNEQFF. The CDR3 nucleotides are TGTGCCATCAGCCGGGACTCACCAAATGAGCAGTTCTTC.

This clone was counted a few times. The same CDR3 also results from other DNA sequences found in this sample. For the CDR3, the DNA is TGTGCCAGCTCACCCGGGGAGGATCAGCCCCAGCATTTT. Encoded protein: CASSPGEDQPQHF. The V and J genes are TRBV18 and TRBJ1-5; D not certain. The germline CDR1 and CDR2 sequences are KGHSH and LQKENI. Deletions cut 3 bases from V and 5 bases from J, with 8 bases between. The CDR3 loop spans 13 amino acids.

The chain links TRBV12-5 to TRBJ2-7; D gene unclear. Germline V gene lookup returns CDR1 LGHNT and CDR2 FRNRAP. The CDR3 length is 12 residues. The V end lost 0 bases, the J end lost 6 bases, and 6 bases lay between the germline ends. The CDR3 coding sequence is TGTGCTAGTGGTTTGGTGAACAGCGAGCAGTACTTC. Encoded protein: CASGLVNSEQYF.

The J gene is TRBJ2-2, the V gene TRBV18; possible D gene TRBD1, 5 bases. In germline, CDR1 is KGHSH, CDR2 LQKENI. This CDR3 has 15 amino acids. V was trimmed by 5 bases and J by 1 base, leaving 11 bases between them. CDR3 sequence: CASSALQGNTGELFF. The CDR3 DNA reads as TGTGCCAGCTCAGCTCTCCAGGGGAACACCGGGGAGCTGTTTTTT.

CDR3 residues: CASSLAAGSTDTQYF. The DNA of the CDR3 is TGCGCCAGCAGCTTGGCCGCGGGAAGCACAGATACGCAGTATTTT. The chain carries TRBV5-1 and TRBJ2-3, with a tentative D call TRBD2 (6 bases). The CDR3 sequence is 15 residues long. The V gene lost 0 bases and the J gene lost 0 bases, with 8 bases spanning the gap. CDR1 is SGHRS and CDR2 is YFSETQ in the germline V gene. Complete variable domain (other parts from reference TRBV5-1 and TRBJ2-3): KAGVTQTPRYLIKTRGQQVTLSCSPISGHRSVSWYQQTPGQGLQFLFEYFSETQRNKGNFPGRFSGRQFSNSRSEMNVSTLELGDSALYLCASSLAAGSTDTQYFGPGTRLTVL.

This rearrangement joins TRBV29-1 to TRBJ1-2; no definite D call. V was pared by 6 bases and J by 4 bases, with 15 bases between. Germline lookup yields CDR1 SQVTM and CDR2 ANQGSEA. The CDR3 sequence is 13 residues long. In DNA, the CDR3 is TGCAGCGTCGTCGGTTACGGAGGCTATGGCTACACCTTC. It encodes CSVVGYGGYGYTF. Drawing the rest from reference TRBV29-1 and TRBJ1-2, the complete variable domain is SAVISQKPSRDICQRGTSLTIQCQVDSQVTMMFWYRQQPGQSLTLIATANQGSEATYESGFVIDKFPISRPNLTFSTLTVSNMSPEDSSIYLCSVVGYGGYGYTFGSGTRLTVV.

This clone came up a few times. The chain employs TRBV5-1 and TRBJ2-2; tentatively, D is TRBD2 (6 bases). The germline V and J ends were trimmed by 4 bases and 7 bases, with 11 bases remaining between them. The germline V gene encodes CDR1 SGHRS and CDR2 YFSETQ. The CDR3 covers 13 residues. In DNA, the CDR3 is TGCGCCAGCAGCAATAGCGGTGGCGGGGAGCTGTTTTTT. Translating gives CASSNSGGGELFF. The full variable domain, its missing parts supplied by reference TRBV5-1 and TRBJ2-2, is KAGVTQTPRYLIKTRGQQVTLSCSPISGHRSVSWYQQTPGQGLQFLFEYFSETQRNKGNFPGRFSGRQFSNSRSEMNVSTLELGDSALYLCASSNSGGGELFFGEGSRLTVL.

The rearrangement joins TRBV19 to TRBJ2-6; D remains ambiguous. Trimming cost V 5 bases and J 0 bases, with 11 bases left between them. Germline CDR1 is LNHDA and CDR2 is SQIVND (reference sequence). CDR3 length: 16 residues. The CDR3 reads CASSPDQNSGANVLTF. In nucleotides, the CDR3 is TGTGCCAGTAGTCCAGATCAGAACTCTGGGGCCAACGTCCTGACTTTC.

This clone was seen only a few times. The chain employs TRBV12-1 and TRBJ2-1; no check of the table's D call, TRBD1, against the DNA was made. TRBV12-1 is a recognized pseudogene. This CDR3 region has 22 residues. CDR3 bases: TGTGCCAGCAGCTTTGATCTAGGGGGCTGGCAGGGGCCGCATAACCCTTCCTATGAGCAGTTCTTC. Its translation: CASSFDLGGWQGPHNPSYEQFF.

This clone was observed a handful of times. V and J are TRBV7-9 and TRBJ1-2; maybe TRBD1 (6 bases). Germline V gene lookup returns CDR1 SEHNR and CDR2 FQNEAQ (reference sequence). The CDR3 totals 16 residues. V lost 5 bases and J 4 bases, leaving 20 bases between the germline ends. This CDR3 is CASSHGEPEQGYGYTF. The CDR3 DNA follows: TGTGCCAGCAGCCACGGGGAGCCGGAACAGGGCTATGGCTACACCTTC.

This clone has more than one count but fewer than ten. The chain couples TRBV29-1 to TRBJ2-7; unclear D gene. CDR1 and CDR2 (germline): SQVTM, ANQGSEA. This CDR3 has 11 residues. Trimming removed 7 bases at V and 4 bases at J, with 11 bases between. CDR3 sequence: CSARMAYEQYF. CDR3 DNA sequence: TGCAGCGCTAGGATGGCTTACGAGCAGTACTTC.

The chain recombines TRBV11-2 with TRBJ1-1; the match to TRBD1 covers 7 bases. The junction had 3 bases not matched to a gene; V was cut back by 1 base and J by 4 bases. The CDR3 extends over 14 amino acids. The germline CDR1 and CDR2 sequences are SGHAT and FQNNGV. CDR3 protein: CASSLVPGGTEAFF. CDR3 DNA: TGTGCCAGCAGCTTAGTTCCAGGGGGCACTGAAGCTTTCTTT.

The chain links TRBV4-1 to TRBJ2-1; no definite D call. The germline V gene encodes CDR1 MGHRA and CDR2 YSYEKL. Trimming shortened V by 3 bases and J by 1 base, and 16 bases separated the two germline ends. The CDR3 spans 17 residues. CDR3 amino acids: CASSQGRIVVSYNEQFF. The CDR3 DNA reads as TGCGCCAGCAGCCAGGGCCGTATTGTGGTATCCTACAATGAGCAGTTCTTC.